The 2 T cell receptor beta chains below come from one sample, sequenced in a study of shared T cell receptors in the human thymus. Only in-frame clones appear in the TCRdb table, and some are missing; sequencing was by immunoSEQ multiplex PCR. The table shows about 660,000 clones, with over 75% occurring only once. These data were likewise used in another study, on human thymus T cells.

The sequenced sample consisted of thymocytes. The source of these receptors is a boy younger than two with a congenital heart defect.

The V gene is TRBV10-3, the J gene TRBJ2-7, with a tentative D call TRBD1 (6 bases). CDR1 is ENHRY, CDR2 SYGVKD, per germline. The CDR3 consists of 15 residues. V lost 10 bases and J 5 bases, leaving 24 bases between the germline ends. The CDR3 spells CATKNRVEGYDEQYF. For the CDR3, the DNA is TGTGCCACCAAGAACAGGGTAGAGGGGTATGACGAGCAGTACTTC.

This sequence joins TRBV25-1 and TRBJ1-3, with 7 bases aligning to TRBD1. The V segment lost 0 bases and the J segment 7 bases; nucleotides outside the gene matches: 15. The CDR3 is made up of 18 amino acids. The V gene's germline CDR1 is MGHDK and CDR2 SYGVNS. As DNA, the CDR3 is TGTGCCAGCAGTGAATATGCCTCCGCCCGGGACAGTCGGAACACCATATATTTT. It yields the protein CASSEYASARDSRNTIYF.